The clone carrying this TCR beta chain showed up just a few times. The antigen is undetermined. The data belong to a study of cytomegalovirus exposure and HLA in healthy donors. This CDR3 spans 15 amino acids. CDR1 is SEHNR and CDR2 is FQNEAQ in the germline V gene (reference sequence). V lost 7 bases to trimming and J lost 0 bases, with 12 bases between them. 60 Vbeta and 13 Jbeta primers were used in PCR. The data were produced by immunoSEQ multiplex PCR, yet TCRdb's version contains in-frame clones alone and is incomplete. Of under 200,000 clones in the sample, around 83% were seen once. Study-wide points: Diagnosis of cytomegalovirus status made by the classifier reportedly showed high specificity and sensitivity. CMV serostatus was the only recorded immune exposure for donors. The authors assumed roughly uniform sequencing depth across donors for presence/absence analyses. In an earlier analysis, about 87% or about 30%: the productive usage of most TCR beta V segments.

The sequencing input was PBMCs. The sequence derives from a young woman in good health and CMV-seronegative. V and J are TRBV7-9 and TRBJ1-4; D is perhaps TRBD1 (5 bases). CDR3: CASIDRWATNEKLFF. The CDR3, as DNA: TGTGCCAGCATAGACAGATGGGCAACTAATGAAAAACTGTTTTTT.